A single sample is the source of the 14 T cell receptor beta chains below, sequenced in a study of beta chain features in type 1 diabetes. Study observations and caveats: A moderate, significant TCRB CDR3 shortening appeared in type 1 diabetes across four CD4+ subsets.

Their antigens remain unidentified. What was sequenced were expressed TCRB transcripts, since all of the isolated RNA had been reverse transcribed. TCRdb's table, derived via immunoSEQ multiplex PCR, lists solely in-frame clones and lacks some. Of 55,000 to 85,000 clones listed, 49% were seen once; the top ten hold roughly 0.65%. Source material: central memory CD4+ T cells from blood. The origin of the receptors is a man between 25 and 39 years old with type 1 diabetes.

V usage is TRBV11-2 and J usage is TRBJ1-2; a weak D match, TRBD1 (6 bases). The CDR3 contains 13 residues. The V and J ends lost 5 bases and 4 bases respectively, with 11 bases between them. The V gene's germline CDR1 is SGHAT and CDR2 FQNNGV. The CDR3 is CASSPGRGYGYTF. In DNA, the CDR3 is TGTGCCAGCAGCCCCGGCAGGGGCTATGGCTACACCTTC.

This sequence joins TRBV5-6 and TRBJ2-6; maybe TRBD1 (5 bases). The germline V gene has CDR1 SGHDT and CDR2 YYEEEE. The V gene lost 3 bases and the J gene lost 0 bases, with 7 bases spanning the gap. This CDR3 region has 15 residues. The CDR3 region has the DNA TGTGCCAGCAGCTCCAGGGTCTCTGGGGCCAACGTCCTGACTTTC. Encoded protein: CASSSRVSGANVLTF.

The chain uses TRBV9 and TRBJ2-1; 14 positions match TRBD2. The CDR3 runs 15 residues. With 4 bases clipped from V and 9 bases from J, the junction kept 6 bases outside the gene matches. Germline CDR1 SGDLS, CDR2 YYNGEE. Here the CDR3 DNA reads TGTGCCAGCAGCCCGGGACTAGCGGGAGACGGTGAGCAGTTCTTC. Its protein product is CASSPGLAGDGEQFF.

V and J are TRBV7-2 and TRBJ2-7, with TRBD2 identical over 7 bases. The CDR3 spans 14 residues. Per germline, CDR1 SGHTA and CDR2 FQGNSA. V was clipped by 5 bases and J by 2 bases; unmatched bases: 6. The CDR3 protein is CASSPWGGAYEQYF. In DNA form, the CDR3 reads TGTGCCAGCAGCCCTTGGGGGGGAGCCTACGAGCAGTACTTC.

The chain joins TRBV2 to TRBJ1-6; D possibly corresponds to TRBD1 (6 bases). The V gene lost 8 bases and the J gene lost 10 bases, with 15 bases spanning the gap. Germline V gives CDR1 SNHLY, CDR2 FYNNEI. CDR3 length equals 13 residues. The CDR3 here is CASQKGVGSPLHF. In DNA, the CDR3 is TGTGCCAGCCAGAAGGGGGTGGGGTCACCCCTCCACTTT.

The rearrangement links TRBV7-9 to TRBJ2-1; the D gene is possibly TRBD1 (6 bases). CDR1 SEHNR and CDR2 FQNEAQ come from the germline V gene (reference sequence). Trimming took 4 bases from V and 4 from J, leaving 14 bases between them. The CDR3 has 15 amino acids. The CDR3 sequence is CASSYTGTGYNEQFF. CDR3 DNA sequence: TGTGCCAGCAGCTATACAGGGACGGGATACAATGAGCAGTTCTTC.

V is TRBV11-1 and J is TRBJ2-1, with 15 nucleotides matching TRBD2. In germline, CDR1 is SGHAT, CDR2 FQDESV (reference sequence). The junction had 6 bases not matched to a gene; V was cut back by 5 bases and J by 4 bases. The CDR3 runs to 17 residues. For the CDR3, the DNA is TGTGCCAGCAGCCAGCGTGGACTAGCGGGAGGGTACAATGAGCAGTTCTTC. Encoded protein: CASSQRGLAGGYNEQFF.

The chain carries TRBV2 and TRBJ2-5, with 8 bases fitting TRBD2. The CDR3 extends over 15 amino acids. Germline V gives CDR1 SNHLY, CDR2 FYNNEI. J was trimmed by 5 bases and V by 4 bases; bases with no gene match: 9. CDR3 protein: CASSVISGASETQYF. CDR3 in DNA: TGTGCCAGCAGTGTCATTAGCGGGGCAAGTGAGACCCAGTACTTC.

The rearrangement links TRBV5-6 to TRBJ1-1; 10 positions match TRBD1. V was clipped by 3 bases and J by 2 bases; unmatched bases: 1. Germline V gives CDR1 SGHDT, CDR2 YYEEEE. This CDR3 contains 14 residues. In DNA, the CDR3 is TGTGCCAGCAGCTGGGACAGGGGAAACACTGAAGCTTTCTTT. Its translation is CASSWDRGNTEAFF.

The chain links TRBV2 to TRBJ1-4; D gene ambiguous. The CDR3 covers 13 residues. V shed 4 bases and J shed 7 bases, with 10 bases lying between them. Germline V gives CDR1 SNHLY, CDR2 FYNNEI. CDR3 protein: CASSGGRGEKLFF. In DNA, the CDR3 is TGTGCCAGCAGTGGAGGGAGAGGTGAAAAACTGTTTTTT.

This clone was observed a few times. The chain couples TRBV30 to TRBJ1-5; maybe TRBD1 (5 bases). V gave up 0 bases and J gave up 9 bases, with 18 bases separating them. Germline V gene data show CDR1 as GTSNPN and CDR2 as SVGIG (reference sequence). The CDR3 is 15 amino acids. As DNA, the CDR3 is TGTGCCTGGAGTGTTGGGGGGAGGGCGTCGACGCCCCAGCATTTT. It translates to CAWSVGGRASTPQHF.

The genes are TRBV2 and TRBJ2-6, with 7 bases that match TRBD1. Unmatched junction bases numbered 5, after V lost 5 bases and J lost 4 bases. The length of the CDR3 is 15 residues. The germline V gene encodes CDR1 SNHLY and CDR2 FYNNEI. Written as DNA, the CDR3 is TGTGCCAGCAGTTCCACAGGGGCAGGGGCCAACGTCCTGACTTTC. Encoded protein: CASSSTGAGANVLTF.

This clone has more than one count but fewer than ten. The chain has TRBV2 and TRBJ1-3, with no clear D. The CDR3 has 14 residues. Trimming took 7 bases from V and 2 from J, leaving 12 bases between them. Germline loops: CDR1 SNHLY, CDR2 FYNNEI. The CDR3, as DNA: TGTGCCAGCAATCAGGATCCGCCTGGAAACACCATATATTTT. Its translation: CASNQDPPGNTIYF. Using reference TRBV2 and TRBJ1-3 for the parts outside the CDR3, the full variable domain is EPEVTQTPSHQVTQMGQEVILRCVPISNHLYFYWYRQILGQKVEFLVSFYNNEISEKSEIFDDQFSVERPDGSNFTLKIRSTKLEDSAMYFCASNQDPPGNTIYFGEGSWLTVV.

The chain joins TRBV9 to TRBJ2-1; weak D call: TRBD1 (5 bases). The CDR3 contains 13 residues. Per germline, CDR1 SGDLS and CDR2 YYNGEE. V lost 2 bases and J 11 bases, leaving 14 bases between the germline ends. Written as DNA, the CDR3 is TGTGCCAGCAGCGTCCAGGGTACCTCTCAGCAGTTCTTC. Translating it yields CASSVQGTSQQFF.